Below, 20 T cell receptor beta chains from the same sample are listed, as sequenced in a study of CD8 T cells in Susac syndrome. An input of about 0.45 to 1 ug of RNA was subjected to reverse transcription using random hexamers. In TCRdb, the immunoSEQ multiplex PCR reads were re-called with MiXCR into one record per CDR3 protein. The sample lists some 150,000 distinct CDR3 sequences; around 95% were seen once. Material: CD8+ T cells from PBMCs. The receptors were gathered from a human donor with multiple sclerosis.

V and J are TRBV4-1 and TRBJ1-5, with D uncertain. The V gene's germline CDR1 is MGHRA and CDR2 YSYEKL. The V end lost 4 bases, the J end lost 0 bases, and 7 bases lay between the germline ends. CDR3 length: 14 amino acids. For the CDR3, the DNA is TGCGCCAGCAGCCGGGAGAATAGCAATCAGCCCCAGCATTTT. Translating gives CASSRENSNQPQHF.

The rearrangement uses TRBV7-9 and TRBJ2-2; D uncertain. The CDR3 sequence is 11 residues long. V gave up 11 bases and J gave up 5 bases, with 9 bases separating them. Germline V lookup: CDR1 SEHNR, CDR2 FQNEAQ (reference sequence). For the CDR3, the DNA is TGTGCCTCCGTGGGGACCGGGGAGCTGTTTTTT. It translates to CASVGTGELFF.

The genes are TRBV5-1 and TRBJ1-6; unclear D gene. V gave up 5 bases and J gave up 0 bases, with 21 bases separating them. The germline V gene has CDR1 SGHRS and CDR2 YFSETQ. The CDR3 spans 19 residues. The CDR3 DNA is TGCGCCAGCAGAGGAGAGGGATTGCCGTCGAGCTCCTATAATTCACCCCTCCACTTT. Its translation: CASRGEGLPSSSYNSPLHF.

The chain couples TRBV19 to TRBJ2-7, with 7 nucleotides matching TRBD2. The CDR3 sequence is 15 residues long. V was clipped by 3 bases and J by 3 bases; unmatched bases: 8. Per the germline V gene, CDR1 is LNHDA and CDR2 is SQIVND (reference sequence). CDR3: CASSITGRSGYEQYF. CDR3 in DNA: TGTGCCAGTAGTATCACCGGGAGGTCAGGCTACGAGCAGTACTTC. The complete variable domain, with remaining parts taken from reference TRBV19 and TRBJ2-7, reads DGGITQSPKYLFRKEGQNVTLSCEQNLNHDAMYWYRQDPGQGLRLIYYSQIVNDFQKGDIAEGYSVSREKKESFPLTVTSAQKNPTAFYLCASSITGRSGYEQYFGPGTRLTVT.

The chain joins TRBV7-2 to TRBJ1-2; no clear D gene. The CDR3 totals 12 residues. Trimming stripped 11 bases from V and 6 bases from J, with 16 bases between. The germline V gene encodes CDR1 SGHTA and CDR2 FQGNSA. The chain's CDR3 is CARLREDNGYTF. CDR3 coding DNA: TGTGCCCGTTTGAGGGAGGATAATGGCTACACCTTC.

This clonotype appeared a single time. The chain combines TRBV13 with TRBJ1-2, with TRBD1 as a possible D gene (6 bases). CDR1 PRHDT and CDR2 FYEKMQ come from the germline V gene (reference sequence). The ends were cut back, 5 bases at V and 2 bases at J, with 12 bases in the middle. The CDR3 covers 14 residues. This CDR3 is CASSLLGANYGYTF. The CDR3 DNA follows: TGTGCCAGCAGCCTCCTGGGGGCGAACTATGGCTACACCTTC. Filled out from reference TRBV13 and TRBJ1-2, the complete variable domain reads AAGVIQSPRHLIKEKRETATLKCYPIPRHDTVYWYQQGPGQDPQFLISFYEKMQSDKGSIPDRFSAQQFSDYHSELNMSSLELGDSALYFCASSLLGANYGYTFGSGTRLTVV.

CDR3: CASSQGDRGRSQHF. CDR3 sequence (DNA): TGTGCCAGCAGCCAAGGGGACAGGGGTCGGTCCCAGCATTTT. The chain couples TRBV3-1 to TRBJ1-5, with 10 bases fitting TRBD1. Germline assignment: CDR1 LGHDT and CDR2 YNNKEL (reference sequence). J gave up 11 bases and V 1 base, and 5 bases lay outside the gene matches. The CDR3 runs to 14 residues.

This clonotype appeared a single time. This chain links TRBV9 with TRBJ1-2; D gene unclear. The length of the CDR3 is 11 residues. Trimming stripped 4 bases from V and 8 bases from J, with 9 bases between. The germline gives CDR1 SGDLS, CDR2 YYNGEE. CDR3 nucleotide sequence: TGTGCCAGCAGCTTCCCCCGGGGCTACACCTTC. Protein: CASSFPRGYTF. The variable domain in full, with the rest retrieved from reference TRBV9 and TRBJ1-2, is DSGVTQTPKHLITATGQRVTLRCSPRSGDLSVYWYQQSLDQGLQFLIQYYNGEERAKGNILERFSAQQFPDLHSELNLSSLELGDSALYFCASSFPRGYTFGSGTRLTVV.

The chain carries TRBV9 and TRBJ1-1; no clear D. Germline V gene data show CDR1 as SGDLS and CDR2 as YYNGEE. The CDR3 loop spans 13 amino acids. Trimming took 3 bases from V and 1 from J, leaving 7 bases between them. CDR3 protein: CASSDSENTEAFF. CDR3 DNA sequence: TGTGCCAGCAGCGATTCAGAGAACACTGAAGCTTTCTTT.

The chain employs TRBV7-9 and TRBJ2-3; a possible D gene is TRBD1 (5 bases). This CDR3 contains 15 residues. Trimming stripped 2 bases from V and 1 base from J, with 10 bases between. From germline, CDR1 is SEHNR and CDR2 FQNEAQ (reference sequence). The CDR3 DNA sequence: TGTGCCAGCAGCTTAACGGAACAGGGCACAGATACGCAGTATTTT. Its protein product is CASSLTEQGTDTQYF.

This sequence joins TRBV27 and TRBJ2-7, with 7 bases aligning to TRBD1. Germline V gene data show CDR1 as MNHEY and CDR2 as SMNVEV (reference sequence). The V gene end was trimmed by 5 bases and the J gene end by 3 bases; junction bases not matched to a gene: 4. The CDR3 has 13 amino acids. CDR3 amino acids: CASSERQGYEQYF. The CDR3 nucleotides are TGTGCCAGCAGTGAGCGACAGGGCTACGAGCAGTACTTC.

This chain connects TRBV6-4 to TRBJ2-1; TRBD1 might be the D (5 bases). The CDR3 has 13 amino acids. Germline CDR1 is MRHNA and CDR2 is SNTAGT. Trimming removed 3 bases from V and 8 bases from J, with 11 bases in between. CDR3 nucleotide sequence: TGTGCCAGCAGTGAACAGGATACATATGAGCAGTTCTTC. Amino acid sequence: CASSEQDTYEQFF.

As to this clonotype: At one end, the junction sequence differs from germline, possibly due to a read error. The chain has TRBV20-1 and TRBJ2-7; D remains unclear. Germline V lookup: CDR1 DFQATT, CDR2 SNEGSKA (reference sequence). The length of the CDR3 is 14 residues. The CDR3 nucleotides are TGCAGCGCTAGAGAATTGACCGACTCCTACGAGCAGTACTTC. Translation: CSARELTDSYEQYF.

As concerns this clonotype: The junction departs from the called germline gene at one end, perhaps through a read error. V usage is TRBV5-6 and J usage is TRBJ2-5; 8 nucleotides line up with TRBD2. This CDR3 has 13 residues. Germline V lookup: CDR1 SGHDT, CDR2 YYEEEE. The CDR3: CASSLAGGETQYF. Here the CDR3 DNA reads TGTGCCAGCAGTTTGGCGGGGGGAGAGACCCAGTACTTC.

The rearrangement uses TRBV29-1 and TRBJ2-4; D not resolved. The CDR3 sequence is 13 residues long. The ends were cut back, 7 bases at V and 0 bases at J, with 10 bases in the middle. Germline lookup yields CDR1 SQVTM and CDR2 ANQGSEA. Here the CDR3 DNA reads TGCAGCGCTCCCTACCTAGCCAAAAACATTCAGTACTTC. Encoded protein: CSAPYLAKNIQYF.

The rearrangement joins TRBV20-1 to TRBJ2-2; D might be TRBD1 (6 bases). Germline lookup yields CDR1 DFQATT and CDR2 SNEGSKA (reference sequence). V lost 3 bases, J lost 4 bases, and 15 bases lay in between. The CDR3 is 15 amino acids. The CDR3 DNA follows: TGCAGTGCTAGGGACAGTTTCGTCGGCACCGGGGAGCTGTTTTTT. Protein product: CSARDSFVGTGELFF.

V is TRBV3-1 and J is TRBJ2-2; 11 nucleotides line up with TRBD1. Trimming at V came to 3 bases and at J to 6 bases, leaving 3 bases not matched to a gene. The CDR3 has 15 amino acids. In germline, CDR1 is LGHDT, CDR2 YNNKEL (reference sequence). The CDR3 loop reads CASSHGTGGAGELFF. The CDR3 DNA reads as TGTGCCAGCAGCCACGGGACAGGGGGTGCCGGGGAGCTGTTTTTT.

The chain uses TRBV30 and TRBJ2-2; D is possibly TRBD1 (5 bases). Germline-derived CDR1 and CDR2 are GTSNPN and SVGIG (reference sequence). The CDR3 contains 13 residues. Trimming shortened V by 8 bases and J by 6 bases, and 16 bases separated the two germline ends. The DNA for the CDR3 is TGTGCCGTTCTGGGGCGCGGCGCCGGGGAGCTGTTTTTT. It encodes CAVLGRGAGELFF.

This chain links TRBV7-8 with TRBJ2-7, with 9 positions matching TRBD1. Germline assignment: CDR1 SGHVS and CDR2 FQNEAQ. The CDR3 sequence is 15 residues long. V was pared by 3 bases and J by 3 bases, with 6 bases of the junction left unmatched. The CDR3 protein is CASSFEQGAGYEQYF. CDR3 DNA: TGTGCCAGCAGCTTTGAACAGGGGGCCGGCTACGAGCAGTACTTC.

The CDR3 is CASSTKGQSGEKLFF. The CDR3 DNA follows: TGTGCCAGCAGCACCAAGGGACAGTCGGGTGAAAAACTGTTTTTT. V and J are TRBV7-9 and TRBJ1-4, with 7 bases fitting TRBD1. Losses at the gene ends were 5 bases for V and 7 bases for J; bases not matched to a gene: 10. The germline CDR1 and CDR2 sequences are SEHNR and FQNEAQ (reference sequence). This CDR3 has 15 amino acids.